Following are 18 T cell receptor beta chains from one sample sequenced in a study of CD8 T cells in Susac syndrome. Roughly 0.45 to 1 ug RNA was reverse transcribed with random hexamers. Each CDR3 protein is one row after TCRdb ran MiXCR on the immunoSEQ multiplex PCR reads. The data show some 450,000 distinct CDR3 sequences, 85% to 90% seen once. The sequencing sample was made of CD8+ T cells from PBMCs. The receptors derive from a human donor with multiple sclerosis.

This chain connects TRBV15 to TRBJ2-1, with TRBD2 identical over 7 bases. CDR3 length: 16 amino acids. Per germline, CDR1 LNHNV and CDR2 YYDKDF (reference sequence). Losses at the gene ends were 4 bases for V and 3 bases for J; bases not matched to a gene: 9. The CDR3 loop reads CATSMGGSRLYNEQFF. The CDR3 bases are TGTGCCACCAGCATGGGCGGGAGCAGACTCTACAATGAGCAGTTCTTC.

CDR3 nucleotide sequence: TGTGCCAGCAGCCAAGTGACTAGCGGGGGGGCCACCGAGACCCAGTACTTC. Encoded protein: CASSQVTSGGATETQYF. The rearrangement links TRBV4-2 to TRBJ2-5; 14 bases are a match to TRBD2. Trimming removed 1 base from V and 5 bases from J; junction bases left unmatched: 6. Per germline, CDR1 LGHNA and CDR2 YNFKEQ. The CDR3 has 17 amino acids.

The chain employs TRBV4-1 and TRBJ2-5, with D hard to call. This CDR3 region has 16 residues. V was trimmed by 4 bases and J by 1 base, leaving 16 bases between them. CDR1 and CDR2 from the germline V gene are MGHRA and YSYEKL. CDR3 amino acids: CASSPNGGYGQETQYF. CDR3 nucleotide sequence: TGCGCCAGCAGCCCAAACGGTGGTTACGGCCAAGAGACCCAGTACTTC.

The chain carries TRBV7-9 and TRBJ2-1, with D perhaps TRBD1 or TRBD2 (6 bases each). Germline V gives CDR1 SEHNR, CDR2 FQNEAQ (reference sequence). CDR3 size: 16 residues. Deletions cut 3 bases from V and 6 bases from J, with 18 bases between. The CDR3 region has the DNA TGTGCCAGCAGCTTCGTTTCTATGGGGGGCGTCAATGAGCAGTTCTTC. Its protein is CASSFVSMGGVNEQFF.

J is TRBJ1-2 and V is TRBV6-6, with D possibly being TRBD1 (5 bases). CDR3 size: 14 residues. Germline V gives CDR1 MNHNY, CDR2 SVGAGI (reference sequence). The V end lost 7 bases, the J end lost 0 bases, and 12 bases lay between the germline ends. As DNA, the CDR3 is TGTGCCAGCACCCCGGGGGGAGCTAACTATGGCTACACCTTC. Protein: CASTPGGANYGYTF.

The CDR3 here is CATSRDQELGEQYF. In DNA, the CDR3 is TGTGCCACCAGCAGAGACCAGGAGTTGGGCGAGCAGTACTTC. V usage is TRBV15 and J usage is TRBJ2-7; D gene ambiguous. The CDR3 runs 14 residues. Germline values: CDR1 LNHNV, CDR2 YYDKDF (reference sequence). V lost 0 bases and J 6 bases, leaving 12 bases between the germline ends.

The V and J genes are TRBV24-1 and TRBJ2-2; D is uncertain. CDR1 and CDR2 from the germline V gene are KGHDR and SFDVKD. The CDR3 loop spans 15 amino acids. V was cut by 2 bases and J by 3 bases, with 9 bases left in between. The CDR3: CATSDSRRDTGELFF. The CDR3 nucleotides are TGTGCCACCAGTGATTCACGACGGGACACCGGGGAGCTGTTTTTT.

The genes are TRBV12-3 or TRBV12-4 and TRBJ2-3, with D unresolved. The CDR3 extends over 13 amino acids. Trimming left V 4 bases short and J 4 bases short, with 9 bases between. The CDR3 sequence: CASSSPAADTQYF. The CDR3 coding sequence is TGTGCCAGCAGTTCCCCCGCGGCAGATACGCAGTATTTT.

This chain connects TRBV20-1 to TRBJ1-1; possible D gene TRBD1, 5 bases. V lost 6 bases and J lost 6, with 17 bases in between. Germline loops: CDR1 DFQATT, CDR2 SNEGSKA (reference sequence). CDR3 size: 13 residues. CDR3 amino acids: CSAPPGKGAEAFF. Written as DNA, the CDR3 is TGCAGTGCCCCCCCAGGGAAAGGAGCTGAAGCTTTCTTT.

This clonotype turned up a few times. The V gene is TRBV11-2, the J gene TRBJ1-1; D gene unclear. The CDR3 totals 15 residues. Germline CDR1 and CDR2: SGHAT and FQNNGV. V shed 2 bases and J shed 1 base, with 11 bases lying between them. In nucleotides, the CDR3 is TGTGCCAGCAGCTTATATAGAGTGGAGAACACTGAAGCTTTCTTT. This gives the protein CASSLYRVENTEAFF. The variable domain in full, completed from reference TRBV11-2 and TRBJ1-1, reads EAGVAQSPRYKIIEKRQSVAFWCNPISGHATLYWYQQILGQGPKLLIQFQNNGVVDDSQLPKDRFSAERLKGVDSTLKIQPAKLEDSAVYLCASSLYRVENTEAFFGQGTRLTVV.

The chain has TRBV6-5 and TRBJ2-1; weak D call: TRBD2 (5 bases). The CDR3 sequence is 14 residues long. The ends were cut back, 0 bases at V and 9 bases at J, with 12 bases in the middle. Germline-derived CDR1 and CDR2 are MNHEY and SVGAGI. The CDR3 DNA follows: TGTGCCAGCAGTTACTCGAGGGAGACCGGTGAGCAGTTCTTC. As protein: CASSYSRETGEQFF.

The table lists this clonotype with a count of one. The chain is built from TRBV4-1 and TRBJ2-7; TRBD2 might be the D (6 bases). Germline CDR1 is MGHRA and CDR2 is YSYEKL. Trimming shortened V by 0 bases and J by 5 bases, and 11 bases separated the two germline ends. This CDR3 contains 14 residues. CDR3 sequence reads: CASSQEVVADEQYF. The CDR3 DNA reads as TGCGCCAGCAGCCAAGAGGTTGTAGCGGACGAGCAGTACTTC.

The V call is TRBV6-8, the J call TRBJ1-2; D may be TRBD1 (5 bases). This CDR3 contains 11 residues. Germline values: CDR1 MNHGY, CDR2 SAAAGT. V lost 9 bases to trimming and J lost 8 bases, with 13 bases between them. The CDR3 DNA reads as TGTGCCAGGCCGGGGGGGTGCGGCTACACCTTC. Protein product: CARPGGCGYTF.

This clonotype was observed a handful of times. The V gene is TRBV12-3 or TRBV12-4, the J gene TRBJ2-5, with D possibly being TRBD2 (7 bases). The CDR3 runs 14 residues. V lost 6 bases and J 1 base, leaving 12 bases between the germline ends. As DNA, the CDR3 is TGTGCCAGCAGAAGGGGGGGGCCCCAAGAGACCCAGTACTTC. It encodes CASRRGGPQETQYF.

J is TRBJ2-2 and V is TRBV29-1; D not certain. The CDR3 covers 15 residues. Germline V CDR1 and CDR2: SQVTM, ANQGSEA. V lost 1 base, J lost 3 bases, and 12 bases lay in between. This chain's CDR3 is CSVEADPADTGELFF. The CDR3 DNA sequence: TGCAGCGTTGAAGCCGACCCCGCGGACACCGGGGAGCTGTTTTTT.

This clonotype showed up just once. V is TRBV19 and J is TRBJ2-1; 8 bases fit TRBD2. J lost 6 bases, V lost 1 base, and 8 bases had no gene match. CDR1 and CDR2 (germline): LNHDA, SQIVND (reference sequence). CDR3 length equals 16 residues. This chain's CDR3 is CASSIVGDAGGNEQFF. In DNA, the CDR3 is TGTGCCAGTAGTATAGTGGGCGATGCGGGAGGCAATGAGCAGTTCTTC.

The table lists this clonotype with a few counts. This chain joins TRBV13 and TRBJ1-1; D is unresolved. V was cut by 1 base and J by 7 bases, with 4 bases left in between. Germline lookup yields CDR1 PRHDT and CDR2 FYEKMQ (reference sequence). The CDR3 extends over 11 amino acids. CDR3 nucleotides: TGTGCCAGCAGCTTAGACAGTGAAGCTTTCTTT. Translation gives CASSLDSEAFF.

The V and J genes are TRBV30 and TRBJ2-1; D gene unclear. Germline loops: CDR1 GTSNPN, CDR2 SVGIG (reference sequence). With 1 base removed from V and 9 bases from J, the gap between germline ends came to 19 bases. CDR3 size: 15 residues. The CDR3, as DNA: TGTGCCTGGAGTGCTCAAGGTTTCCGGCTAGGTGAGCAGTTCTTC. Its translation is CAWSAQGFRLGEQFF.